A single sample gave rise to the 13 T cell receptor beta chains below, sequenced in a study of OX40 agonist ivuxolimab in advanced cancers. Only in-frame clones appear in the TCRdb table, and some are missing; sequencing was by immunoSEQ multiplex PCR. The profile covers approximately 88,000 clones, with more than 70% appearing a single time and 0.25% to 0.35% taken by the ten largest. The material was CD4+ or CD8+ T cells sorted from blood, obtained in a trial of the OX40 agonist ivuxolimab. These receptors all stem from an adult with an advanced solid tumor such as melanoma, head and neck, liver or kidney cancer.

The chain links TRBV6-6 to TRBJ2-3; D may be TRBD2 (6 bases). Germline V gene lookup returns CDR1 MNHNY and CDR2 SVGAGI (reference sequence). The CDR3 has 15 residues. The V gene lost 8 bases and the J gene lost 3 bases, with 18 bases spanning the gap. The DNA for the CDR3 is TGTGCCAGCCACGGGACTTCTGCGCAAACAGATACGCAGTATTTT. This codes for CASHGTSAQTDTQYF.

The CDR3 spells CAISLRGQGQETQYF. The CDR3 nucleotides are TGTGCCATCAGTCTAAGGGGACAGGGCCAAGAGACCCAGTACTTC. This sequence joins TRBV10-3 and TRBJ2-5, with 9 bases lining up with TRBD1. The CDR3 has 15 residues. Unmatched junction bases numbered 5, after V lost 5 bases and J lost 1 base. The germline gives CDR1 ENHRY, CDR2 SYGVKD.

This chain connects TRBV9 to TRBJ1-5; weak D call: TRBD1 (6 bases). Germline V CDR1 and CDR2: SGDLS, YYNGEE. The CDR3 sequence is 15 residues long. With 4 bases removed from V and 1 base from J, the gap between germline ends came to 12 bases. CDR3 nucleotide sequence: TGTGCCAGCAGCACCCACGGGGGCAGCAATCAGCCCCAGCATTTT. Translation: CASSTHGGSNQPQHF.

V is TRBV27 and J is TRBJ1-5, with D possibly being TRBD1 (5 bases). Trimming stripped 7 bases from V and 2 bases from J, with 18 bases between. Germline values: CDR1 MNHEY, CDR2 SMNVEV (reference sequence). The CDR3 consists of 16 residues. The chain's CDR3 is CASILGGKIGNQPQHF. Written as DNA, the CDR3 is TGTGCCAGCATCCTCGGGGGAAAGATTGGCAATCAGCCCCAGCATTTT.

The CDR3 coding sequence is TGTGCCAGCGGGCTACTAGCGGGGAGCACAGATACGCAGTATTTT. It codes for CASGLLAGSTDTQYF. The chain is built from TRBV7-2 and TRBJ2-3; TRBD2 matches 10 bases. The CDR3 contains 15 residues. The V gene's germline CDR1 is SGHTA and CDR2 FQGNSA. The ends lost 8 bases at V and 0 bases at J; junction bases unmatched: 5.

The V gene is TRBV2, the J gene TRBJ2-2; D is undetermined. This CDR3 comprises 19 residues. The ends were cut back, 7 bases at V and 2 bases at J, with 26 bases in the middle. The germline V gene has CDR1 SNHLY and CDR2 FYNNEI. The DNA of the CDR3 is TGTGCCAGCACCCTCGTCACCCCGGGTCGTGGAGTAAACACCGGGGAGCTGTTTTTT. As protein: CASTLVTPGRGVNTGELFF.

The J gene is TRBJ2-7, the V gene TRBV30; 10 bases are a match to TRBD1. V lost 6 bases and J lost 4; bases outside the gene matches: 6. Germline lookup yields CDR1 GTSNPN and CDR2 SVGIG (reference sequence). This CDR3 contains 13 residues. The chain's CDR3 is CACTGGQGYEQYF. CDR3 sequence (DNA): TGTGCCTGTACGGGGGGACAGGGGTACGAGCAGTACTTC. The full variable domain, completed using reference TRBV30 and TRBJ2-7, is SQTIHQWPATLVQPVGSPLSLECTVEGTSNPNLYWYRQAAGRGLQLLFYSVGIGQISSEVPQNLSASRPQDRQFILSSKKLLLSDSGFYLCACTGGQGYEQYFGPGTRLTVT.

This rearrangement joins TRBV5-4 to TRBJ2-2; D may match TRBD1 or TRBD2 (7 bases each). Trimming took off 4 bases at V and 9 bases at J, with 13 bases between the two ends. In germline, CDR1 is SGHNT, CDR2 YYREEE (reference sequence). CDR3 length equals 13 residues. This CDR3 is CASSPQGGRELFF. The CDR3 bases are TGTGCCAGCAGCCCTCAGGGGGGGCGGGAGCTGTTTTTT.

The chain joins TRBV7-9 to TRBJ1-5; D is possibly TRBD1 (6 bases). The CDR3 covers 14 residues. V dropped 2 bases and J dropped 6 bases, with 11 bases sitting between them. Germline V gives CDR1 SEHNR, CDR2 FQNEAQ (reference sequence). The CDR3 region is CASSLSQGIQPQHF. CDR3 coding DNA: TGTGCCAGCAGCTTATCCCAGGGGATTCAGCCCCAGCATTTT.

The J gene is TRBJ1-1, the V gene TRBV29-1; TRBD1 might be the D (5 bases). The CDR3 totals 11 residues. The germline V and J ends were trimmed by 7 bases and 5 bases, with 11 bases remaining between them. Germline loops: CDR1 SQVTM, CDR2 ANQGSEA. CDR3 nucleotides: TGCAGCGCGATCCAGGGAACTGAAGCTTTCTTT. Amino acids: CSAIQGTEAFF.

The chain uses TRBV30 and TRBJ1-1; 9 bases align to TRBD1. This CDR3 contains 14 residues. J lost 0 bases, V lost 3 bases, and 2 bases had no gene match. The germline CDR1 and CDR2 sequences are GTSNPN and SVGIG (reference sequence). The CDR3 coding sequence is TGTGCCTGGAGGGGGGACAGGGTGAACACTGAAGCTTTCTTT. Translation gives CAWRGDRVNTEAFF.

This clone was counted between two and nine times. V usage is TRBV5-4 and J usage is TRBJ2-7; TRBD2 aligns across 15 bases. The germline gives CDR1 SGHNT, CDR2 YYREEE (reference sequence). The CDR3 sequence is 16 residues long. The V gene end was trimmed by 0 bases and the J gene end by 7 bases; junction bases not matched to a gene: 5. The CDR3 DNA is TGTGCCAGCAGCTTGGGGACTAGCGGGGGGGAGAGGGAGCAGTACTTC. This encodes CASSLGTSGGEREQYF. Using reference TRBV5-4 and TRBJ2-7 for the parts outside the CDR3, the full variable domain is ETGVTQSPTHLIKTRGQQVTLRCSSQSGHNTVSWYQQALGQGPQFIFQYYREEENGRGNFPPRFSGLQFPNYSSELNVNALELDDSALYLCASSLGTSGGEREQYFGPGTRLTVT.

The rearrangement joins TRBV9 to TRBJ2-6; no reliable D call. V was pared by 4 bases and J by 0 bases, with 5 bases between. CDR1 and CDR2 from the germline V gene are SGDLS and YYNGEE. The CDR3 has 14 residues. The CDR3 nucleotides read TGTGCCAGCAGCCCCCCCTCTGGGGCCAACGTCCTGACTTTC. It specifies CASSPPSGANVLTF.